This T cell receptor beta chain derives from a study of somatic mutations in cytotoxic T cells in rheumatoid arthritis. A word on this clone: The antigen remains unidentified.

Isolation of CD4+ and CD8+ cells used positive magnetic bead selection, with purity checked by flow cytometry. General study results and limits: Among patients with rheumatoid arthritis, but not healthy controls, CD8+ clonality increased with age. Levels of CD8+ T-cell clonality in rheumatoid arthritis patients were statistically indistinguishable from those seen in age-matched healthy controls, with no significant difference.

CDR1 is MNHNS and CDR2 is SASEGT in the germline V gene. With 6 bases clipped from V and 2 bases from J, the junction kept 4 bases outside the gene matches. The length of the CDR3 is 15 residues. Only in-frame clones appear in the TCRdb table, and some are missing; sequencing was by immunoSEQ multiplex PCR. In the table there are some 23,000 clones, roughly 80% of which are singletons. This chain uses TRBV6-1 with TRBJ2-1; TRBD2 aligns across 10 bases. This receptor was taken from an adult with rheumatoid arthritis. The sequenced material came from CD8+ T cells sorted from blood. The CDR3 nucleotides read TGTGCCAGCAGCTCTCTAGCGGGGGCCTACAATGAGCAGTTCTTC. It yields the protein CASSSLAGAYNEQFF.